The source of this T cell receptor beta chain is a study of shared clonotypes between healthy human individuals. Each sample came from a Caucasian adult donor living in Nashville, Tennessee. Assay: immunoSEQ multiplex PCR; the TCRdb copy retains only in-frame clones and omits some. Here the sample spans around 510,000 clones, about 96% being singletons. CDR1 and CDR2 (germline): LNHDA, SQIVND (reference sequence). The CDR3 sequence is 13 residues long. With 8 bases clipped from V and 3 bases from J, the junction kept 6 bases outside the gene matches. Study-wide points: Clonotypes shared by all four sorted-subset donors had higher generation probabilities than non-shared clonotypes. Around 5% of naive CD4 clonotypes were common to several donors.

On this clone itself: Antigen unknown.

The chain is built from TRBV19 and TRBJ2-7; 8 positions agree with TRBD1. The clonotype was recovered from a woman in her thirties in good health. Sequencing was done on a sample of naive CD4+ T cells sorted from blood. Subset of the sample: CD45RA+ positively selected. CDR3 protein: CASSGGRDYEQYF. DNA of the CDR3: TGTGCCAGTTCAGGGGGCCGGGACTACGAGCAGTACTTC.